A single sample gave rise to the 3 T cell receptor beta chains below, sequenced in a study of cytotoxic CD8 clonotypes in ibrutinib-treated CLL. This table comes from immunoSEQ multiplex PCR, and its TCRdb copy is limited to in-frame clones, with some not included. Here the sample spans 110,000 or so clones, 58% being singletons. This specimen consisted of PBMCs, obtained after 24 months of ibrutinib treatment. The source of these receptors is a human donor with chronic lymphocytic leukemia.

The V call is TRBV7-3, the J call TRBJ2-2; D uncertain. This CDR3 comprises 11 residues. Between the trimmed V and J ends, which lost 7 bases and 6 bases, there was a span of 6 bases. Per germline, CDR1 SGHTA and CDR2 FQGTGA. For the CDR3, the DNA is TGTGCCAGCACAGAAGCCGGGGAGCTGTTTTTT. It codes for CASTEAGELFF.

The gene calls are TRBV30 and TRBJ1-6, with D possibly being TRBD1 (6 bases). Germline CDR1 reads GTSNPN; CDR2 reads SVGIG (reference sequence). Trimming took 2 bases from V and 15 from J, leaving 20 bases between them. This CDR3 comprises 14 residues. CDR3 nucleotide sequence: TGTGCCTGGAGTAACCGGGACAAGACCTCCCTCCTCCACTTT. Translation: CAWSNRDKTSLLHF.

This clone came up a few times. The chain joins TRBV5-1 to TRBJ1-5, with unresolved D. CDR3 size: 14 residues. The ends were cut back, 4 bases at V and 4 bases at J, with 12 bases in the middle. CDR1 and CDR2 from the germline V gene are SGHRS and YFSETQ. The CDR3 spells CASSPATGNQPQHF. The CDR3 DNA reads TGCGCCAGCAGCCCTGCGACGGGGAATCAGCCCCAGCATTTT.